The 20 T cell receptor beta chains below were found in one sample sequenced in a study of blood T cell repertoires in COVID-19. Repertoires were generated with immunoSEQ multiplex PCR, while TCRdb's copy carries only in-frame clones and drops some. The profile shows roughly 190,000 clones, 70% to 85% of them singletons. Sequenced material: PBMCs or T cells enriched from blood (not recorded which). The receptors come from a woman aged 25-40 years who had recovered from COVID-19.

The V call is TRBV7-9, the J call TRBJ1-4; the D gene is possibly TRBD1 (5 bases). Germline V gene data show CDR1 as SEHNR and CDR2 as FQNEAQ (reference sequence). The CDR3 extends over 15 amino acids. V was clipped by 5 bases and J by 0 bases, with 10 bases between them. The CDR3 bases are TGTGCCAGCAGCACCGACAGAGCAACTAATGAAAAACTGTTTTTT. The encoded protein is CASSTDRATNEKLFF. The full variable domain, completed using reference TRBV7-9 and TRBJ1-4, is DTGVSQNPRHKITKRGQNVTFRCDPISEHNRLYWYRQTLGQGPEFLTYFQNEAQLEKSRLLSDRFSAERPKGSFSTLEIQRTEQGDSAMYLCASSTDRATNEKLFFGSGTQLSVL.

The chain carries TRBV19 and TRBJ1-3; no clear D. Germline CDR1 reads LNHDA; CDR2 reads SQIVND (reference sequence). V was trimmed by 3 bases and J by 0 bases, leaving 12 bases between them. The CDR3 has 16 residues. CDR3 nucleotide sequence: TGTGCCAGTAGTATCAAGGGTCGGGGCTCTGGAAACACCATATATTTT. Its translation: CASSIKGRGSGNTIYF.

This clone was found once. This chain joins TRBV7-2 and TRBJ2-6; tentative D call: TRBD1 (5 bases). Trimming cost V 2 bases and J 0 bases, with 11 bases left between them. The germline CDR1 and CDR2 sequences are SGHTA and FQGNSA. The CDR3 consists of 17 residues. CDR3 nucleotide sequence: TGTGCCAGCAGCTTAAGGCAGGGATCCTCTGGGGCCAACGTCCTGACTTTC. Protein product: CASSLRQGSSGANVLTF.

With respect to this clone: The same CDR3 is also encoded by other DNA sequences in this sample. The chain carries TRBV3-1 (or the pseudogene TRBV3-2) and TRBJ1-6; no reliable D call. This CDR3 has 14 amino acids. Deletions cut 1 base from V and 7 bases from J, with 8 bases between. Germline V gives CDR1 LGHDT, CDR2 YNNKEL (reference sequence). CDR3 nucleotide sequence: TGTGCCAGCAGCCAAGGGGCTGGGAATTCACCCCTCCACTTT. Its translation: CASSQGAGNSPLHF.

The sample holds a few counts of this clone. CDR3 in DNA: TGTGCCAGCAGTTCTTTTGTCAGGGGCTCCTACAATGAGCAGTTCTTC. This codes for CASSSFVRGSYNEQFF. The J gene is TRBJ2-1, the V gene TRBV28; D might be TRBD1 (6 bases). This CDR3 is built from 16 residues. CDR1 and CDR2 (germline): MDHEN, SYDVKM. Trimming removed 4 bases at V and 0 bases at J, with 13 bases between.

The chain combines TRBV19 with TRBJ2-2, with 7 bases lining up with TRBD1. CDR1 LNHDA and CDR2 SQIVND come from the germline V gene (reference sequence). The CDR3 runs 17 residues. Losses at the gene ends were 5 bases for V and 1 base for J; bases not matched to a gene: 10. CDR3 bases: TGTGCCAGTAGTGCCCCTCGGGACAGTCGGAACACCGGGGAGCTGTTTTTT. This codes for CASSAPRDSRNTGELFF.

Concerning this clone itself: The sample has other DNA sequences that encode this CDR3 too. J is TRBJ1-6 and V is TRBV27, with a tentative D call TRBD1 (5 bases). Trimming removed 3 bases at V and 12 bases at J, with 9 bases between. Germline CDR1 MNHEY, CDR2 SMNVEV (reference sequence). The CDR3 has 12 residues. This CDR3 reads CASSLGTGPLHF. For the CDR3, the DNA is TGTGCCAGCAGTTTGGGTACAGGACCCCTCCACTTT.

This clone was seen once. This sequence joins TRBV28 and TRBJ1-1, with D hard to call. The V end was cut by 5 bases, the J end by 2 bases, with 9 bases between. Germline loops: CDR1 MDHEN, CDR2 SYDVKM. CDR3 length: 13 amino acids. CDR3 sequence (DNA): TGTGCCAGCAGTCCGCGCGGTAACACTGAAGCTTTCTTT. Protein sequence: CASSPRGNTEAFF.

V is TRBV9 and J is TRBJ1-2; D gene uncertain. This CDR3 has 12 residues. CDR1 and CDR2 (germline): SGDLS, YYNGEE. The V end was cut by 4 bases, the J end by 7 bases, with 11 bases between. The CDR3 region is CASSHGGLGYTF. The DNA for the CDR3 is TGTGCCAGCAGCCACGGAGGGCTTGGCTACACCTTC.

This chain joins TRBV7-6 and TRBJ2-1; tentatively, D is TRBD1 (5 bases). Trimming left V 5 bases short and J 3 bases short, with 17 bases between. The germline V gene has CDR1 SGHVS and CDR2 FNYEAQ. This CDR3 has 16 amino acids. In nucleotides, the CDR3 is TGTGCCAGCAGCCTATCTACAGGAGTAAGCTACAATGAGCAGTTCTTC. Amino acid sequence: CASSLSTGVSYNEQFF.

Remarks on this clone: The junction shows a germline mismatch at one end, possibly a read error. The genes are TRBV7-7 and TRBJ2-5; 12 bases align to TRBD2. Germline V gene data show CDR1 as SSHAT and CDR2 as FNYEAQ (reference sequence). CDR3 length: 15 amino acids. CDR3 sequence reads: CASSLLAGGQETQYF. The CDR3 DNA reads TGTGCTAGCAGCTTACTAGCGGGGGGCCAAGAGACCCAGTACTTC.

This chain connects TRBV6-2 or TRBV6-3 to TRBJ2-3, with TRBD2 matching 13 bases. Germline V gene data show CDR1 as MNHEY and CDR2 as SVGEGT. This CDR3 contains 18 residues. The V gene end was trimmed by 6 bases and the J gene end by 2 bases; junction bases not matched to a gene: 11. The CDR3 sequence is CASSPRTSGGLTTDTQYF. In DNA, the CDR3 is TGTGCCAGCAGCCCTAGGACTAGCGGGGGCCTCACCACAGATACGCAGTATTTT.

The rearrangement links TRBV10-3 to TRBJ1-2; D possibly corresponds to TRBD1 (6 bases). Trimming left V 10 bases short and J 2 bases short, with 14 bases between. The CDR3 has 13 residues. Germline CDR1 is ENHRY and CDR2 is SYGVKD. CDR3 loop: CATRGGGNYGYTF. As DNA, the CDR3 is TGTGCCACACGAGGGGGAGGGAACTATGGCTACACCTTC.

Comment on this clone: At one of its ends the junction is not consistent with the germline gene, which may arise from a read error. The chain has TRBV7-7 and TRBJ2-5, with a weak D call TRBD1 (5 bases). This CDR3 comprises 13 residues. Germline V gene data show CDR1 as SSHAT and CDR2 as FNYEAQ (reference sequence). The CDR3 DNA is TGTGCTAGCAGCTTCCAGGGCCTAGAGACCCAGTACTTC. Its protein product is CASSFQGLETQYF.

The chain uses TRBV19 and TRBJ1-1, with a weak D call TRBD1 (5 bases). Germline CDR1 reads LNHDA; CDR2 reads SQIVND (reference sequence). The CDR3 is 14 amino acids. Trimming removed 3 bases at V and 1 base at J, with 9 bases between. The CDR3 is CASSIATGNTEAFF. In nucleotides, the CDR3 is TGTGCCAGTAGTATCGCCACAGGGAACACTGAAGCTTTCTTT.

This chain uses TRBV29-1 with TRBJ1-1; TRBD1 might be the D (6 bases). The CDR3 extends over 11 amino acids. The V end lost 5 bases, the J end lost 3 bases, and 7 bases lay between the germline ends. Germline CDR1 reads SQVTM; CDR2 reads ANQGSEA. CDR3 loop: CSVRQDTEAFF. The CDR3 nucleotides read TGCAGCGTTCGACAGGACACTGAAGCTTTCTTT.

V gene TRBV6-6 combines with J gene TRBJ1-4; 8 nucleotides match TRBD1. V shed 10 bases and J 0 bases; nucleotides not matched to a gene: 4. Germline assignment: CDR1 MNHNY and CDR2 SVGAGI (reference sequence). The CDR3 consists of 14 residues. The CDR3 nucleotides are TGTGCCACCTCAGGGGGCGCAACTAATGAAAAACTGTTTTTT. This encodes CATSGGATNEKLFF.

The chain employs TRBV9 and TRBJ1-6; 8 bases fit TRBD1. Unmatched junction bases numbered 9, after V lost 3 bases and J lost 10 bases. The V gene's germline CDR1 is SGDLS and CDR2 YYNGEE. This CDR3 region has 15 residues. The CDR3 loop reads CASSDRQGLGSPLHF. CDR3 nucleotide sequence: TGTGCCAGCAGCGATCGACAGGGGTTAGGATCACCCCTCCACTTT.

The V and J genes are TRBV15 and TRBJ1-6, with a tentative D call TRBD1 (5 bases). CDR3 size: 15 residues. Per the germline V gene, CDR1 is LNHNV and CDR2 is YYDKDF (reference sequence). V was pared by 3 bases and J by 7 bases, with 13 bases between. CDR3 sequence: CATSSVSAGNSPLHF. The DNA for the CDR3 is TGTGCCACCAGCAGCGTATCCGCAGGGAATTCACCCCTCCACTTT. Together with reference TRBV15 and TRBJ1-6, the CDR3 gives the full variable domain: DAMVIQNPRYQVTQFGKPVTLSCSQTLNHNVMYWYQQKSSQAPKLLFHYYDKDFNNEADTPDNFQSRRPNTSFCFLDIRSPGLGDTAMYLCATSSVSAGNSPLHFGNGTRLTVT.

This chain links TRBV5-1 with TRBJ1-1; no clear D gene. V lost 0 bases and J lost 0, with 6 bases in between. CDR1 SGHRS and CDR2 YFSETQ come from the germline V gene. The CDR3 runs 14 residues. The CDR3 DNA is TGCGCCAGCAGCTTGGAACGGGTGAACACTGAAGCTTTCTTT. Amino acid sequence: CASSLERVNTEAFF.